The sequence of this TCR beta chain was determined in a study of CD8 T cells in ankylosing spondylitis. Regarding the study as a whole: Disease-linked clones had a CD8+ phenotype and relatively low frequency in peripheral blood. Enrichment of disease-linked clones was reportedly significant in matched ankylosing spondylitis synovial fluid.

Germline loops: CDR1 DFQATT, CDR2 SNEGSKA (reference sequence). The CDR3 sequence is 15 residues long. V shed 0 bases, J shed 2 bases, and the junction held 4 bases outside the gene matches. In this sample, this clonotype turned up many times. The antigen is not known. Preparation of TCR beta libraries was done by quantitative 5'-RACE with molecular barcodes. TCRdb re-called the 5' RACE reads through MiXCR, storing one row per CDR3 protein. The sample has approximately 250,000 distinct CDR3 sequences; over 9.5% are singletons. Sequencing was performed on blood, either unsorted or a sorted T cell fraction (not recorded which). This TCR derives from a male donor with ankylosing spondylitis or in good health (not recorded which). This chain connects TRBV20-1 to TRBJ2-1, with 7 bases lining up with TRBD2. The CDR3 loop reads CSAREGGGTYNEQFF. The CDR3 DNA follows: TGCAGTGCTAGAGAGGGGGGGGGGACCTACAATGAGCAGTTCTTC.